These 18 T cell receptor beta chains came from one sample sequenced in a study of identical twins. TCRdb recomputed calls from the 5' RACE reads with MiXCR, one row per CDR3 protein. The repertoire has more than 600,000 distinct CDR3 sequences, over 15% of them found once; the top ten carry around 13%. This sample was also put to use in a study of T cells expressing NK-cell markers.

Sample: PBMCs. The receptors stem from a woman under 30 in good health.

The V call is TRBV7-9, the J call TRBJ2-5; D possibly uses TRBD1 or TRBD2 (5 bases each). CDR3 size: 16 residues. Germline loops: CDR1 SEHNR, CDR2 FQNEAQ (reference sequence). Deletions cut 3 bases from V and 7 bases from J, with 21 bases between. The CDR3 DNA sequence: TGTGCCAGCAGCTTGGCGCGAGGGGCTACGGAAGGGACCCAGTACTTC. This gives the protein CASSLARGATEGTQYF.

This rearrangement joins TRBV5-3 to TRBJ2-5; 8 bases are shared with TRBD1. TRBV5-3 is an open reading frame whose function is uncertain. The CDR3 is 14 amino acids. V lost 4 bases, J lost 1 base, and 3 bases stayed unmatched. DNA of the CDR3: TGTGCCAGAAGCAAGGACAGGGCCCAAGAGACCCAGTACTTC. It translates to CARSKDRAQETQYF.

The J gene is TRBJ2-1, the V gene TRBV20-1; 13 bases fit TRBD2. V gave up 1 base and J gave up 6 bases; unmatched junction bases: 3. This CDR3 region has 15 residues. Germline V gives CDR1 DFQATT, CDR2 SNEGSKA (reference sequence). CDR3 bases: TGCAGTGCTAGAGCCGGGACTAGCGGGACCAATGAGCAGTTCTTC. Its protein product is CSARAGTSGTNEQFF.

This sequence joins TRBV5-6 and TRBJ2-7, with TRBD1 as a possible D gene (6 bases). The germline CDR1 and CDR2 sequences are SGHDT and YYEEEE. This CDR3 comprises 15 residues. V was clipped by 4 bases and J by 2 bases, with 16 bases between them. The CDR3 reads CASSLLGTPPYEQYF. The CDR3 DNA sequence: TGTGCCAGCAGCCTATTAGGGACACCACCCTACGAGCAGTACTTC.

In this sample, this clonotype turned up a few times. V usage is TRBV20-1 and J usage is TRBJ1-2, with D possibly being TRBD1 (5 bases). The CDR3 has 15 residues. Germline V gene lookup returns CDR1 DFQATT and CDR2 SNEGSKA (reference sequence). Trimming took 0 bases from V and 3 from J, leaving 14 bases between them. The CDR3 nucleotides read TGCAGTGCTAGAGATCGTCGGGGCTCCTACTATGGCTACACCTTC. Encoded protein: CSARDRRGSYYGYTF.

This clonotype came up a few times. The CDR3 bases are TGCAGTGCTACCTTGGAGGGGCGTAGGTCACCCCTCCACTTT. Protein: CSATLEGRRSPLHF. The rearrangement uses TRBV20-1 and TRBJ1-6; perhaps TRBD1 as D (5 bases). Germline V gives CDR1 DFQATT, CDR2 SNEGSKA (reference sequence). V lost 4 bases to trimming and J lost 10 bases, with 17 bases between them. CDR3 size: 14 residues.

This clonotype was observed a handful of times. This chain connects TRBV29-1 to TRBJ2-4, with a possible D match to TRBD1 (6 bases). The CDR3 length is 12 residues. With 3 bases removed from V and 7 bases from J, the gap between germline ends came to 10 bases. Germline V gives CDR1 SQVTM, CDR2 ANQGSEA. The CDR3 DNA is TGCAGCGTTGAGGCAGGGGCGAACATTCAGTACTTC. Translated: CSVEAGANIQYF.

The table lists this clonotype with a few counts. The genes are TRBV12-3 or TRBV12-4 and TRBJ2-2; 7 positions agree with TRBD1. V lost 7 bases and J lost 1; bases outside the gene matches: 9. CDR3 length: 16 residues. The CDR3 reads CASTHARGWNTGELFF. CDR3 DNA sequence: TGTGCCAGCACTCATGCCAGGGGGTGGAACACCGGGGAGCTGTTTTTT.

This clonotype has just a few counts. The J gene is TRBJ2-3, the V gene TRBV5-1, with D hard to call. This CDR3 spans 14 amino acids. The V end lost 1 base, the J end lost 4 bases, and 10 bases lay between the germline ends. CDR1 and CDR2 from the germline V gene are SGHRS and YFSETQ. This CDR3 reads CASSLLSIADTQYF. CDR3 sequence (DNA): TGCGCCAGCAGCTTGTTATCGATCGCAGATACGCAGTATTTT.

This clonotype was detected a few times. The chain employs TRBV5-1 and TRBJ1-1; D might be TRBD1 (6 bases). The V gene's germline CDR1 is SGHRS and CDR2 YFSETQ. The CDR3 totals 14 residues. With 1 base removed from V and 1 base from J, the gap between germline ends came to 8 bases. Written as DNA, the CDR3 is TGCGCCAGCAGCTTGATGGGGGCGAACACTGAAGCTTTCTTT. The encoded protein is CASSLMGANTEAFF.

This clonotype was seen more than once but under ten times. This chain links TRBV27 with TRBJ2-3; D is uncertain. V lost 6 bases to trimming and J lost 1 base, with 8 bases between them. The CDR3 sequence is 13 residues long. Per germline, CDR1 MNHEY and CDR2 SMNVEV (reference sequence). This CDR3 reads CASRRRRTDTQYF. As DNA, the CDR3 is TGTGCCAGCAGGAGACGGCGCACAGATACGCAGTATTTT.

The chain combines TRBV7-9 with TRBJ2-1, with 11 bases aligning to TRBD2. V lost 5 bases to trimming and J lost 8 bases; unmatched junction nucleotides: 8. Germline values: CDR1 SEHNR, CDR2 FQNEAQ (reference sequence). The CDR3 length is 15 residues. DNA for the CDR3: TGTGCCAGCAGCCTGACTAGCGGGAAATTCGATGAGCAGTTCTTC. Amino acid sequence: CASSLTSGKFDEQFF.

This clonotype appeared a few times. The chain employs TRBV2 and TRBJ2-1; D is possibly TRBD2 (6 bases). V lost 4 bases, J lost 12 bases, and 10 bases lay in between. The CDR3 is made up of 11 amino acids. Germline V gene data show CDR1 as SNHLY and CDR2 as FYNNEI. Here the CDR3 reads CASSGPEGQFF. DNA for the CDR3: TGTGCCAGCAGTGGACCGGAGGGGCAGTTCTTC.

This clonotype has a handful of counts. The chain employs TRBV5-1 and TRBJ2-6; D is unclear. The length of the CDR3 is 16 residues. Trimming cost V 2 bases and J 3 bases, with 12 bases left between them. The germline gives CDR1 SGHRS, CDR2 YFSETQ. CDR3 DNA: TGCGCCAGCAGCTTTGGCCTGCCGAGTGGGGCCAACGTCCTGACTTTC. Translating it yields CASSFGLPSGANVLTF.

This clonotype was recorded a few times. Germline is not matched at one junction end, which may reflect a read error. The V call is TRBV6-2 or TRBV6-3, the J call TRBJ2-1; 7 bases align to TRBD1. This CDR3 is built from 10 residues. In germline, CDR1 is MNHEY, CDR2 SVGEGT. CDR3 in amino acids: CASSSLGTVF. The CDR3 DNA sequence: TGTGCCAGCAGTTCCCTTGGGACAGTCTTC.

The rearrangement links TRBV12-3 or TRBV12-4 to TRBJ2-1, with 10 positions matching TRBD2. This CDR3 comprises 17 residues. Trimming cost V 4 bases and J 1 base; bases outside gene matches: 7. The CDR3, as DNA: TGTGCCAGCAGTTCCCGCGGGACTAGCGATTCCTACAATGAGCAGTTCTTC. Protein: CASSSRGTSDSYNEQFF.

The table lists this clonotype with a few counts. The rearrangement links TRBV20-1 to TRBJ1-2; no firm D call. Trimming left V 5 bases short and J 0 bases short, with 13 bases between. The CDR3 has 14 amino acids. The V gene's germline CDR1 is DFQATT and CDR2 SNEGSKA (reference sequence). The CDR3 sequence is CSADPEGPNYGYTF. CDR3 nucleotides: TGCAGTGCTGACCCGGAAGGCCCTAACTATGGCTACACCTTC.

In this sample, this clonotype turned up a few times. The chain carries TRBV20-1 and TRBJ1-5; D may be TRBD1 (6 bases). There are 13 residues in the CDR3. From germline, CDR1 is DFQATT and CDR2 SNEGSKA (reference sequence). With 5 bases removed from V and 7 bases from J, the gap between germline ends came to 15 bases. The CDR3 region has the DNA TGCAGTGCTTCCCACTCAGGACAGCAGCCCCAGCATTTT. This sequence encodes CSASHSGQQPQHF.